Each of the 17 T cell receptor beta chains below was sequenced from the same sample in a study of vaccination and CD4 T cells after COVID-19 (dated by TCRdb to between 2020 and 2023). No cognate antigen is known for these TCRs. Libraries were prepared through PCR. TCRdb shows the sequencer as Illumina iSeq 100. At the Johns Hopkins FTIC core, DNA from the cultured CD4+ T cells underwent TCR sequencing with the Oncomine TCR Beta short-read assay. TCRdb handled the public reads itself, with Q25 trimming in fastp and clone calling in MiXCR, and kept productive beta chains. Rows are unified per CDR3 protein, each entry keeping the most common DNA and genes. The sample data list roughly 20,000 distinct CDR3 sequences, and around three fifths of these were observed just once. Roughly 8% of the sample rests with the top ten. The treatment or condition label here, explained by the study, means: roughly ten-day PBMC culture with coronavirus spike peptide pools or control peptides (ViraFEST assay).

Sequenced sample: CD4+ T cells from blood, cultured in vitro. These receptors were obtained from a human donor who had recovered from COVID-19.

A few counts support this clonotype. The V call is TRBV30, the J call TRBJ1-1, with D perhaps TRBD1 (6 bases). The CDR3 loop spans 14 amino acids. The ends were cut back, 0 bases at V and 0 bases at J, with 8 bases in the middle. Germline CDR1 reads GTSNPN; CDR2 reads SVGIG (reference sequence). In DNA form, the CDR3 reads TGTGCCTGGAGTGTAACAGGGCTGAACACTGAAGCTTTCTTT. It is translated as CAWSVTGLNTEAFF. Complete variable domain (other parts from reference TRBV30 and TRBJ1-1): SQTIHQWPATLVQPVGSPLSLECTVEGTSNPNLYWYRQAAGRGLQLLFYSVGIGQISSEVPQNLSASRPQDRQFILSSKKLLLSDSGFYLCAWSVTGLNTEAFFGQGTRLTVV.

V usage is TRBV6-1 and J usage is TRBJ1-5; TRBD1 aligns across 8 bases. Germline trimming cut 6 bases from V and 7 bases from J; bases unmatched to any gene: 11. This CDR3 is 15 amino acids long. Germline loops: CDR1 MNHNS, CDR2 SASEGT. The CDR3 loop reads CASSVDREVRQPQHF. CDR3 DNA sequence: TGTGCCAGCAGCGTGGACAGGGAGGTCCGGCAGCCCCAGCATTTT.

For the CDR3, the DNA is TGTGCCAGCAGTTTTGGGGGGGAGTACGAGCAGTACTTC. Its translation: CASSFGGEYEQYF. V usage is TRBV27 and J usage is TRBJ2-7, with 7 bases identical to TRBD2. CDR3 length: 13 amino acids. Germline assignment: CDR1 MNHEY and CDR2 SMNVEV (reference sequence). J gave up 4 bases and V 3 bases, and 3 bases lay outside the gene matches.

The chain combines TRBV24-1 with TRBJ2-1; 12 bases are a match to TRBD2. Germline CDR1 KGHDR, CDR2 SFDVKD. V lost 3 bases to trimming and J lost 7 bases; unmatched junction nucleotides: 12. The CDR3 runs to 18 residues. CDR3 protein: CATSDARGLAGRWNEQFF. CDR3 in DNA: TGTGCCACCAGTGATGCCCGAGGACTAGCGGGAAGGTGGAATGAGCAGTTCTTC.

The V and J genes are TRBV20-1 and TRBJ2-7, with D maybe TRBD2 (5 bases). Germline V gives CDR1 DFQATT, CDR2 SNEGSKA (reference sequence). The germline V and J ends were trimmed by 1 base and 1 base, with 11 bases remaining between them. This CDR3 has 14 residues. The chain's CDR3 is CSARVRDSSYEQYF. CDR3 nucleotide sequence: TGCAGTGCTAGAGTCCGGGATTCGTCCTACGAGCAGTACTTC.

In this sample, this clonotype turned up a few times. The V call is TRBV20-1, the J call TRBJ2-7, with 9 bases fitting TRBD2. J was trimmed by 2 bases and V by 1 base; bases with no gene match: 3. The CDR3 covers 14 residues. Germline CDR1 DFQATT, CDR2 SNEGSKA (reference sequence). CDR3 DNA: TGCAGTGCTAGAGCGCCTAGCGGGACCTACGAGCAGTACTTC. This encodes CSARAPSGTYEQYF.

V gene TRBV10-3 combines with J gene TRBJ1-5, with D hard to call. CDR1 and CDR2 (germline): ENHRY, SYGVKD. CDR3 length: 13 residues. Trimming took 8 bases from V and 7 from J, leaving 15 bases between them. The CDR3, as DNA: TGTGCCATCGGCCTCGAGGATGGCCAGCCCCAGCATTTT. This codes for CAIGLEDGQPQHF.

This clonotype was picked up a small number of times. The chain is built from TRBV20-1 and TRBJ2-2; maybe TRBD1 (5 bases). V dropped 5 bases and J dropped 2 bases, with 9 bases sitting between them. The CDR3 extends over 13 amino acids. CDR1 and CDR2 (germline): DFQATT, SNEGSKA (reference sequence). This CDR3 is CSAPGHNTGELFF. CDR3 in DNA: TGCAGTGCTCCCGGACACAACACCGGGGAGCTGTTTTTT.

This clonotype came up once. V gene TRBV7-9 combines with J gene TRBJ2-5; 11 positions agree with TRBD2. The CDR3 is 15 residues long. Germline lookup yields CDR1 SEHNR and CDR2 FQNEAQ (reference sequence). Trimming removed 5 bases from V and 5 bases from J; junction bases left unmatched: 7. CDR3 protein: CASSLTSGTRETQYF. Here the CDR3 DNA reads TGTGCCAGCAGCCTGACTAGCGGGACAAGGGAGACCCAGTACTTC.

The chain carries TRBV19 and TRBJ2-5, with D perhaps matching TRBD1 (5 bases). The CDR3 totals 12 residues. V lost 4 bases to trimming and J lost 5 bases, with 8 bases between them. Germline CDR1 LNHDA, CDR2 SQIVND (reference sequence). The CDR3 sequence is CASSKGRETQYF. DNA of the CDR3: TGTGCCAGTAGTAAGGGGCGGGAGACCCAGTACTTC.

The CDR3 nucleotides are TGTGCCAGCAGCTTAGAGCAGTACAATGAGCAGTTCTTC. Protein sequence: CASSLEQYNEQFF. The chain employs TRBV7-9 and TRBJ2-1; D gene unclear. The ends were cut back, 1 base at V and 4 bases at J, with 5 bases in the middle. Germline V CDR1 and CDR2: SEHNR, FQNEAQ (reference sequence). The CDR3 covers 13 residues.

This clonotype was counted only a few times. The chain combines TRBV10-3 with TRBJ2-2; no clear D gene. V was cut by 6 bases and J by 1 base, with 9 bases left in between. The CDR3 length is 14 residues. Germline-derived CDR1 and CDR2 are ENHRY and SYGVKD. The CDR3 sequence is CAIREHLNTGELFF. The DNA of the CDR3 is TGTGCCATCAGGGAACACCTGAACACCGGGGAGCTGTTTTTT.

The rearrangement joins TRBV6-4 to TRBJ2-2; D remains unclear. The germline V gene has CDR1 MRHNA and CDR2 SNTAGT. The CDR3 is made up of 14 amino acids. V lost 3 bases and J lost 3, with 8 bases in between. The CDR3: CASSDSTDTGELFF. In nucleotides, the CDR3 is TGTGCCAGCAGTGATTCAACAGACACCGGGGAGCTGTTTTTT.

This sequence joins TRBV7-3 and TRBJ1-1, with TRBD1 as a possible D gene (5 bases). The CDR3 runs 14 residues. V lost 5 bases to trimming and J lost 1 base, with 11 bases between them. Germline lookup yields CDR1 SGHTA and CDR2 FQGTGA. The CDR3 DNA reads as TGTGCCAGCAGCAGGGGACCGCGGAACACTGAAGCTTTCTTT. It encodes CASSRGPRNTEAFF.

The table lists this clonotype with a few counts. This chain joins TRBV7-8 and TRBJ2-7; D may be TRBD1 (6 bases). The length of the CDR3 is 15 residues. The V and J ends lost 1 base and 0 bases respectively, with 10 bases between them. From germline, CDR1 is SGHVS and CDR2 FQNEAQ. Here the CDR3 reads CASSLVGHLSYEQYF. CDR3 nucleotides: TGTGCCAGCAGCTTAGTGGGACACCTCTCCTACGAGCAGTACTTC. Full variable domain (rest looked up from reference TRBV7-8 and TRBJ2-7): GAGVSQSPRYKVAKRGQDVALRCDPISGHVSLFWYQQALGQGPEFLTYFQNEAQLDKSGLPSDRFFAERPEGSVSTLKIQRTQQEDSAVYLCASSLVGHLSYEQYFGPGTRLTVT.

The chain has TRBV11-2 and TRBJ2-7; 9 nucleotides line up with TRBD2. Trimming at V came to 5 bases and at J to 3 bases, leaving 8 bases not matched to a gene. The CDR3 covers 15 residues. The germline V gene encodes CDR1 SGHAT and CDR2 FQNNGV. Here the CDR3 reads CASSPVAGAGYEQYF. CDR3 bases: TGTGCCAGCAGCCCCGTAGCGGGGGCTGGCTACGAGCAGTACTTC.

This chain joins TRBV7-9 and TRBJ1-2; 9 bases match TRBD1. This CDR3 is built from 16 residues. From germline, CDR1 is SEHNR and CDR2 FQNEAQ (reference sequence). With 5 bases clipped from V and 8 bases from J, the junction kept 15 bases outside the gene matches. The CDR3 nucleotides are TGTGCCAGCAGCCCGACTAGGGACAGGGCATTAGGAGGCTACACCTTC. It translates to CASSPTRDRALGGYTF. The variable domain in full, completed from reference TRBV7-9 and TRBJ1-2, reads DTGVSQNPRHKITKRGQNVTFRCDPISEHNRLYWYRQTLGQGPEFLTYFQNEAQLEKSRLLSDRFSAERPKGSFSTLEIQRTEQGDSAMYLCASSPTRDRALGGYTFGSGTRLTVV.